The 29 T cell receptor beta chains reported below all come from one sample, sequenced in a study of shared clonotypes between healthy human individuals. The repertoire was sequenced with immunoSEQ multiplex PCR; TCRdb's copy has only in-frame clones and lacks some. The sample lists hundreds of thousands of clones, about 80% occurring once. Sequencing was carried out using memory CD4+ T cells sorted from blood. Described subset: CD45RA-negative fraction. The receptors shown here come from a woman under 40 in good health.

In DNA form, the CDR3 reads TGTGCCAGCAGCCAAGAGGTCGGGATAGCCTCGGGGGTCAATGAGCAGTTCTTC. The encoded protein is CASSQEVGIASGVNEQFF. The chain uses TRBV4-2 and TRBJ2-1, with D perhaps matching TRBD2 (6 bases). Germline V gene data show CDR1 as LGHNA and CDR2 as YNFKEQ. The V end lost 0 bases, the J end lost 6 bases, and 21 bases lay between the germline ends. The CDR3 loop spans 18 amino acids.

This clone came up a few times. The same CDR3 is also encoded by other DNA sequences in this sample. This rearrangement joins TRBV7-2 to TRBJ2-5, with D maybe TRBD1 (6 bases). In germline, CDR1 is SGHTA, CDR2 FQGNSA. Trimming stripped 8 bases from V and 4 bases from J, with 14 bases between. This CDR3 comprises 13 residues. CDR3 sequence: CASGGGRGETQYF. DNA for the CDR3: TGTGCCAGCGGAGGAGGCAGGGGAGAGACCCAGTACTTC.

The chain joins TRBV7-2 to TRBJ1-5; 8 nucleotides line up with TRBD1. V shed 5 bases and J 6 bases; nucleotides not matched to a gene: 6. The CDR3 consists of 14 residues. Germline V gene sequence: CDR1 SGHTA, CDR2 FQGNSA. The CDR3 region is CASSPDRAGQPQHF. DNA of the CDR3: TGTGCCAGCAGCCCGGACAGGGCTGGTCAGCCCCAGCATTTT.

The CDR3 DNA reads as TGTGCCAGCAGTCGCCGCCGGGATAGCGGGAGTTCCTACGAGCAGTACTTC. Its translation: CASSRRRDSGSSYEQYF. The rearrangement links TRBV27 to TRBJ2-7; 9 nucleotides align to TRBD2. V lost 5 bases, J lost 1 base, and 12 bases stayed unmatched. CDR3 length: 17 residues. CDR1 and CDR2 from the germline V gene are MNHEY and SMNVEV (reference sequence).

The V and J genes are TRBV10-3 and TRBJ1-4, with 9 bases aligning to TRBD1. Losses at the gene ends were 2 bases for V and 4 bases for J; bases not matched to a gene: 5. Germline-derived CDR1 and CDR2 are ENHRY and SYGVKD. The CDR3 totals 16 residues. The CDR3 DNA reads TGTGCCATCAGTGAGGATTTGACAGGGGGTAATGAAAAACTGTTTTTT. Protein product: CAISEDLTGGNEKLFF.

The CDR3 region has the DNA TGTGCCAGCAGCTTGGGAGCGGGAGGCTACAATGAGCAGTTCTTC. Protein product: CASSLGAGGYNEQFF. This chain links TRBV5-8 with TRBJ2-1, with 9 positions matching TRBD2. V trimming: 0 bases; J trimming: 3 bases; junction bases outside the gene matches: 1. This CDR3 has 15 residues. Germline loops: CDR1 SGHTS, CDR2 YDEGEE.

DNA for the CDR3: TGTGCCAGCAGTCGGGGACGGACTTTTTATAGCAATCAGCCCCAGCATTTT. Its translation is CASSRGRTFYSNQPQHF. This chain uses TRBV28 with TRBJ1-5; D might be TRBD1 (5 bases). Germline-derived CDR1 and CDR2 are MDHEN and SYDVKM. V lost 5 bases to trimming and J lost 0 bases, with 17 bases between them. This CDR3 is built from 17 residues. The full variable domain, with the rest looked up from reference TRBV28 and TRBJ1-5, is DVKVTQSSRYLVKRTGEKVFLECVQDMDHENMFWYRQDPGLGLRLIYFSYDVKMKEKGDIPEGYSVSREKKERFSLILESASTNQTSMYLCASSRGRTFYSNQPQHFGDGTRLSIL.

This chain joins TRBV6-4 and TRBJ2-2; D possibly corresponds to TRBD1 (6 bases). CDR3 length equals 13 residues. Germline loops: CDR1 MRHNA, CDR2 SNTAGT. V was shortened by 5 bases and J by 3 bases, with 7 bases between the two germline ends. CDR3 in amino acids: CASSNRDTGELFF. The CDR3, as DNA: TGTGCCAGCAGTAACAGGGACACCGGGGAGCTGTTTTTT.

This chain links TRBV19 with TRBJ2-7, with 10 bases aligning to TRBD1. The J segment lost 1 base and the V segment lost 3 bases, leaving 3 bases of the junction unmatched. Germline V gene sequence: CDR1 LNHDA, CDR2 SQIVND (reference sequence). The CDR3 covers 15 residues. The CDR3 DNA reads TGTGCCAGTAGTATGGGGACAGGGGATTCCTACGAGCAGTACTTC. Translated: CASSMGTGDSYEQYF.

CDR3 sequence reads: CASSPTFSAETQYF. The CDR3, as DNA: TGTGCCAGCAGCCCTACCTTTAGCGCTGAGACCCAGTACTTC. The chain uses TRBV7-9 and TRBJ2-5; D is perhaps TRBD2 (5 bases). Germline CDR1 is SEHNR and CDR2 is FQNEAQ (reference sequence). V lost 5 bases and J lost 5, with 15 bases in between. CDR3 length: 14 amino acids.

This clone was found a few times. Other DNA variants within this sample encode the same CDR3. The CDR3 DNA reads TGCAGTGCTAGAGCGAACTATGGCTACACCTTC. It specifies CSARANYGYTF. V and J are TRBV20-1 and TRBJ1-2; the D is unclear. Germline V gives CDR1 DFQATT, CDR2 SNEGSKA (reference sequence). V gave up 1 base and J gave up 2 bases, with 2 bases separating them. The CDR3 totals 11 residues.

This clone appeared many times. The chain joins TRBV18 to TRBJ2-7; D might be TRBD1 (5 bases). The germline CDR1 and CDR2 sequences are KGHSH and LQKENI. V lost 4 bases to trimming and J lost 3 bases, with 16 bases between them. This CDR3 contains 15 residues. The CDR3 is CASSRTVQENYEQYF. The CDR3 DNA is TGTGCCAGCTCACGGACGGTACAGGAGAACTACGAGCAGTACTTC.

In this sample, this clone turned up once. CDR3 protein: CASSSGQRGTNEKLFF. CDR3 nucleotide sequence: TGTGCCAGCAGCTCGGGACAGCGAGGAACTAATGAAAAACTGTTTTTT. V is TRBV7-9 and J is TRBJ1-4; the match to TRBD1 covers 7 bases. V shed 4 bases and J 1 base; nucleotides not matched to a gene: 6. This CDR3 contains 16 residues. Germline loops: CDR1 SEHNR, CDR2 FQNEAQ (reference sequence).

The chain links TRBV2 to TRBJ2-2; 9 positions agree with TRBD1. This CDR3 spans 14 amino acids. V lost 10 bases and J lost 5; bases outside the gene matches: 8. CDR1 SNHLY and CDR2 FYNNEI come from the germline V gene. The CDR3 DNA is TGTGCCACCAACAGGGGGCTGGAGACCGGGGAGCTGTTTTTT. It codes for CATNRGLETGELFF.

The table lists this clone with a count of one. This chain links TRBV5-4 with TRBJ1-6; 7 bases map to TRBD1. The J segment lost 10 bases and the V segment lost 0 bases, leaving 7 bases of the junction unmatched. Germline V lookup: CDR1 SGHNT, CDR2 YYREEE (reference sequence). This CDR3 region has 15 residues. The CDR3 bases are TGTGCCAGCAGCTTGGAGAAAGGGGGCAGGTCACCCCTCCACTTT. Amino acids: CASSLEKGGRSPLHF.

The CDR3 DNA follows: TGTGCCAGCAGCTTAGGGGTGGACAAAAACATTCAGTACTTC. It is translated as CASSLGVDKNIQYF. The chain links TRBV7-2 to TRBJ2-4; no clear D. The CDR3 is 14 amino acids. Germline CDR1 and CDR2: SGHTA and FQGNSA. V was cut by 1 base and J by 3 bases, with 7 bases left in between.

This clone was observed a single time. The chain uses TRBV28 and TRBJ1-2; D gene ambiguous. V was shortened by 6 bases and J by 3 bases, with 26 bases between the two germline ends. This CDR3 has 18 amino acids. CDR1 is MDHEN, CDR2 SYDVKM, per germline. CDR3 bases: TGTGCCAGCAGCCCGTGGCGGGCCCCGGTAGGAATGGACTATGGCTACACCTTC. Amino acids: CASSPWRAPVGMDYGYTF.

V and J are TRBV5-1 and TRBJ2-7, with TRBD2 as a possible D gene (6 bases). This CDR3 is built from 15 residues. V was trimmed by 6 bases and J by 7 bases, leaving 23 bases between them. CDR1 SGHRS and CDR2 YFSETQ come from the germline V gene. The CDR3 sequence: CASTEGSGSIREQYF. The DNA for the CDR3 is TGCGCCAGCACGGAGGGGTCAGGTTCTATCCGGGAGCAGTACTTC. The full variable domain, its missing parts supplied by reference TRBV5-1 and TRBJ2-7, is KAGVTQTPRYLIKTRGQQVTLSCSPISGHRSVSWYQQTPGQGLQFLFEYFSETQRNKGNFPGRFSGRQFSNSRSEMNVSTLELGDSALYLCASTEGSGSIREQYFGPGTRLTVT.

The chain combines TRBV6-1 with TRBJ1-1; 9 bases align to TRBD1. V lost 4 bases, J lost 5 bases, and 5 bases stayed unmatched. The CDR3 has 14 amino acids. Germline V CDR1 and CDR2: MNHNS, SASEGT. The CDR3 sequence: CASSVTGGWTEAFF. The CDR3 DNA sequence: TGTGCCAGCAGTGTGACAGGGGGGTGGACTGAAGCTTTCTTT.

The chain links TRBV6-1 to TRBJ1-3, with unresolved D. Trimming cost V 6 bases and J 0 bases, with 6 bases left between them. Per germline, CDR1 MNHNS and CDR2 SASEGT. This CDR3 is 13 amino acids long. The CDR3 sequence: CASRTSSGNTIYF. The CDR3 bases are TGTGCCAGCAGAACCAGCTCTGGAAACACCATATATTTT.

This chain uses TRBV6-1 with TRBJ2-7; no reliable D call. V dropped 8 bases and J dropped 4 bases, with 18 bases sitting between them. The CDR3 consists of 14 residues. Germline CDR1 MNHNS, CDR2 SASEGT. CDR3 sequence reads: CASVTPRAPYEQYF. The CDR3 nucleotides read TGTGCCAGCGTGACACCCCGGGCCCCTTACGAGCAGTACTTC.

This chain links TRBV4-1 with TRBJ2-1; D possibly matches TRBD1 or TRBD2 (5 bases each). The CDR3 is 15 residues long. Germline V gene sequence: CDR1 MGHRA, CDR2 YSYEKL. V gave up 4 bases and J gave up 5 bases, with 15 bases separating them. The CDR3 is CASSPTRGSHNEQFF. The CDR3 coding sequence is TGCGCCAGCAGCCCAACTAGGGGTAGCCACAATGAGCAGTTCTTC.

V usage is TRBV27 and J usage is TRBJ2-6; D ambiguous. The CDR3 is made up of 13 amino acids. V dropped 2 bases and J dropped 3 bases, with 2 bases sitting between them. Germline CDR1 is MNHEY and CDR2 is SMNVEV (reference sequence). CDR3: CASSLRGANVLTF. CDR3 DNA: TGTGCCAGCAGTTTACGTGGGGCCAACGTCCTGACTTTC.

The genes are TRBV7-2 and TRBJ2-5; the match to TRBD2 covers 12 bases. V was clipped by 10 bases and J by 5 bases; unmatched bases: 8. The CDR3 is made up of 14 amino acids. From germline, CDR1 is SGHTA and CDR2 FQGNSA. CDR3 amino acids: CAIRLAGVGETQYF. The CDR3 DNA is TGTGCCATCCGACTAGCGGGAGTCGGGGAGACCCAGTACTTC.

The CDR3 nucleotides are TGTGCCAGCAGTTGGCAGTTCGAGCAGTACTTC. This gives the protein CASSWQFEQYF. The chain links TRBV28 to TRBJ2-7, with D uncertain. V lost 4 bases to trimming and J lost 6 bases, with 7 bases between them. The CDR3 has 11 residues. CDR1 and CDR2 (germline): MDHEN, SYDVKM.

This chain joins TRBV5-1 and TRBJ1-5; D ambiguous. CDR1 and CDR2 from the germline V gene are SGHRS and YFSETQ. The CDR3 totals 14 residues. V was pared by 1 base and J by 7 bases, with 12 bases between. The CDR3 DNA sequence: TGCGCCAGCAGCTTGAACGGAAGGGAACAGCCCCAGCATTTT. It specifies CASSLNGREQPQHF.

This clone was recorded once. The J gene is TRBJ2-5, the V gene TRBV5-1, with TRBD1 identical over 9 bases. Germline CDR1 reads SGHRS; CDR2 reads YFSETQ. Trimming at V came to 4 bases and at J to 4 bases, leaving 8 bases not matched to a gene. The CDR3 spans 15 residues. CDR3 DNA: TGCGCCAGCAGCCCGGGACAGGGAAGGGCAGAGACCCAGTACTTC. Protein product: CASSPGQGRAETQYF.

This clone was detected once. The chain carries TRBV9 and TRBJ1-3; D possibly corresponds to TRBD1 (5 bases). Germline loops: CDR1 SGDLS, CDR2 YYNGEE. Trimming pared 0 bases from V and 2 bases from J, leaving 12 bases between. This CDR3 is built from 16 residues. This CDR3 reads CASSVGKGPAGNTIYF. In DNA, the CDR3 is TGTGCCAGCAGCGTAGGGAAGGGGCCTGCTGGAAACACCATATATTTT.

This chain joins TRBV7-2 and TRBJ2-3; no reliable D call. V was cut by 1 base and J by 5 bases, with 10 bases left in between. The CDR3 is made up of 14 amino acids. Germline assignment: CDR1 SGHTA and CDR2 FQGNSA. As DNA, the CDR3 is TGTGCCAGCAGCTTAGTCGCCCGCCGAGATACGCAGTATTTT. This codes for CASSLVARRDTQYF.